Below, 17 T cell receptor beta chains from the same sample are listed, as sequenced in a study of blood T cell repertoires in COVID-19. Only in-frame clones appear in the TCRdb table, and some are missing; sequencing was by immunoSEQ multiplex PCR. The sample lists approximately 96,000 clones, 90% occurring once. The sample consisted of peripheral blood. The receptors originated from a man in his sixties with acute or convalescent COVID-19.

The chain recombines TRBV2 with TRBJ2-1; 10 bases fit TRBD2. Germline values: CDR1 SNHLY, CDR2 FYNNEI. The V gene end was trimmed by 8 bases and the J gene end by 8 bases; junction bases not matched to a gene: 12. The CDR3 runs 15 residues. CDR3 bases: TGTGCCAGCGGACGTCCTAGCGGGAGAAACGATGAGCAGTTCTTC. Translated: CASGRPSGRNDEQFF.

V is TRBV5-1 and J is TRBJ1-1; maybe TRBD1 (5 bases). This CDR3 is 14 amino acids long. Germline V gene lookup returns CDR1 SGHRS and CDR2 YFSETQ. The V gene lost 7 bases and the J gene lost 4 bases, with 17 bases spanning the gap. CDR3 nucleotides: TGCGCCAGCGGGAGACTCACCGGGGGCACTGAAGCTTTCTTT. It specifies CASGRLTGGTEAFF.

The chain employs TRBV6-1 and TRBJ2-5, with D possibly being TRBD1 (6 bases). V lost 2 bases and J 1 base, leaving 8 bases between the germline ends. The CDR3 is made up of 14 amino acids. Germline CDR1 reads MNHNS; CDR2 reads SASEGT. The CDR3 region has the DNA TGTGCCAGCAGTGAATACAGGGTCCAAGAGACCCAGTACTTC. This codes for CASSEYRVQETQYF.

CDR3 residues: CASSEPAGEAYEQYF. The CDR3 nucleotides are TGCGCCAGCAGTGAGCCTGCGGGAGAAGCCTACGAGCAGTACTTC. The J gene is TRBJ2-7, the V gene TRBV10-1, with 7 bases that match TRBD2. CDR1 and CDR2 (germline): WNHNN, SYGVQD (reference sequence). V was pared by 2 bases and J by 2 bases, with 6 bases of the junction left unmatched. The CDR3 runs 15 residues.

The genes are TRBV7-3 and TRBJ1-1, with D uncertain. Trimming removed 1 base at V and 5 bases at J, with 17 bases between. Germline V lookup: CDR1 SGHTA, CDR2 FQGTGA. This CDR3 spans 16 amino acids. CDR3 sequence: CASSLRATTRGTEAFF. CDR3 nucleotides: TGTGCCAGCAGCTTAAGGGCAACAACACGGGGTACTGAAGCTTTCTTT.

The chain links TRBV7-3 to TRBJ2-2, with D tentatively TRBD2 (6 bases). V was clipped by 6 bases and J by 11 bases, with 10 bases between them. CDR3 length equals 11 residues. Germline CDR1 SGHTA, CDR2 FQGTGA. CDR3 in DNA: TGTGCCAGCAGTGAGGGACTTGAGCTGTTTTTT. Translating it yields CASSEGLELFF. Using reference TRBV7-3 and TRBJ2-2 for the parts outside the CDR3, the full variable domain is GAGVSQTPSNKVTEKGKYVELRCDPISGHTALYWYRQSLGQGPEFLIYFQGTGAADDSGLPNDRFFAVRPEGSVSTLKIQRTERGDSAVYLCASSEGLELFFGEGSRLTVL.

This chain's CDR3 is CATSSDTPKAQHF. CDR3 nucleotides: TGTGCCACCAGTAGTGACACCCCGAAGGCCCAGCATTTT. The chain uses TRBV15 and TRBJ1-5; no definite D call. Trimming removed 6 bases at V and 11 bases at J, with 17 bases between. Germline CDR1 reads LNHNV; CDR2 reads YYDKDF (reference sequence). The CDR3 spans 13 residues. The full variable domain, rest sourced from reference TRBV15 and TRBJ1-5, is DAMVIQNPRYQVTQFGKPVTLSCSQTLNHNVMYWYQQKSSQAPKLLFHYYDKDFNNEADTPDNFQSRRPNTSFCFLDIRSPGLGDTAMYLCATSSDTPKAQHFGDGTRLSIL.

This sequence joins TRBV6-5 and TRBJ2-5; 9 nucleotides match TRBD2. The length of the CDR3 is 15 residues. J gave up 4 bases and V 5 bases, and 8 bases lay outside the gene matches. Germline values: CDR1 MNHEY, CDR2 SVGAGI. In DNA form, the CDR3 reads TGTGCCAGCAGTATGGCGGGAGGGCCTGGAGAGACCCAGTACTTC. It specifies CASSMAGGPGETQYF.

The gene calls are TRBV7-8 and TRBJ1-2; D might be TRBD1 (5 bases). The V end lost 3 bases, the J end lost 4 bases, and 15 bases lay between the germline ends. CDR3 length: 15 residues. Looked up from germline, CDR1 is SGHVS and CDR2 is FQNEAQ. In DNA form, the CDR3 reads TGTGCCAGCAGCTTCGGTCAGGGTTCAGGCTATGGCTACACCTTC. Translated: CASSFGQGSGYGYTF.

This clone was picked up one time. The V and J genes are TRBV27 and TRBJ2-3; TRBD2 might be the D (6 bases). This CDR3 has 18 residues. The germline CDR1 and CDR2 sequences are MNHEY and SMNVEV (reference sequence). Trimming removed 1 base at V and 3 bases at J, with 20 bases between. The CDR3 here is CASSLLSIGSKATDTQYF. The CDR3 region has the DNA TGTGCCAGCAGTTTATTATCTATCGGGAGTAAAGCTACAGATACGCAGTATTTT.

The V call is TRBV29-1, the J call TRBJ2-2; D gene ambiguous. Germline V gives CDR1 SQVTM, CDR2 ANQGSEA. V lost 0 bases and J 2 bases, leaving 7 bases between the germline ends. CDR3 length: 14 residues. The CDR3 DNA follows: TGCAGCGTTGAAGAGTGGGCAAACACCGGGGAGCTGTTTTTT. Amino acids: CSVEEWANTGELFF.

The chain is built from TRBV30 and TRBJ2-1, with a tentative D call TRBD1 (6 bases). The CDR3 length is 15 residues. V lost 2 bases, J lost 1 base, and 12 bases lay in between. Germline assignment: CDR1 GTSNPN and CDR2 SVGIG (reference sequence). CDR3 nucleotides: TGTGCCTGGAGTCCCGGGACATCATCCTACAATGAGCAGTTCTTC. Protein product: CAWSPGTSSYNEQFF.

This chain connects TRBV18 to TRBJ2-4; 11 nucleotides agree with TRBD2. This CDR3 spans 22 amino acids. After removal of 2 bases from V and 1 base from J, the junction contained 19 bases not matched to a gene. The germline CDR1 and CDR2 sequences are KGHSH and LQKENI. The CDR3 reads CASSPFPPTSGRANEAKNIQYF. The CDR3 region has the DNA TGTGCCAGCTCACCATTCCCCCCAACTAGCGGGAGAGCGAATGAGGCCAAAAACATTCAGTACTTC.

The rearrangement joins TRBV5-4 to TRBJ2-3, with D tentatively TRBD2 (6 bases). This CDR3 comprises 16 residues. Germline lookup yields CDR1 SGHNT and CDR2 YYREEE (reference sequence). V was pared by 4 bases and J by 1 base, with 16 bases between. In DNA, the CDR3 is TGTGCCAGCAGCCAAGGCGGGGAGCGAGGCACAGATACGCAGTATTTT. It translates to CASSQGGERGTDTQYF.

As DNA, the CDR3 is TGTGCCAGCAGTTTAAGGGGGGGGGTGACAGGCAATCAGCCCCAGCATTTT. Residues: CASSLRGGVTGNQPQHF. The chain combines TRBV28 with TRBJ1-5, with D possibly being TRBD1 (6 bases). V gave up 2 bases and J gave up 2 bases, with 16 bases separating them. The V gene's germline CDR1 is MDHEN and CDR2 SYDVKM. The CDR3 has 17 amino acids.

This chain connects TRBV29-1 to TRBJ1-1; tentatively, D is TRBD1 (5 bases). CDR3 size: 13 residues. The germline V gene encodes CDR1 SQVTM and CDR2 ANQGSEA. The V and J ends lost 1 base and 0 bases respectively, with 6 bases between them. The CDR3 DNA is TGCAGCGTTGAAGTACAGGTGAACACTGAAGCTTTCTTT. It encodes CSVEVQVNTEAFF.

The chain joins TRBV28 to TRBJ2-7, with 7 positions matching TRBD1. Germline V lookup: CDR1 MDHEN, CDR2 SYDVKM. This CDR3 comprises 14 residues. The trim removed 3 bases at V and 3 bases at J, leaving 5 bases unmatched. The CDR3 region is CASSLRDSYYEQYF. Written as DNA, the CDR3 is TGTGCCAGCAGTTTGAGGGACAGCTACTACGAGCAGTACTTC.